The rows below give T cell receptor beta chains drawn from one sample of a study of blood T cell repertoires in COVID-19. The repertoire was sequenced with immunoSEQ multiplex PCR; TCRdb's copy has only in-frame clones and lacks some. The sample includes some 200,000 clones, more than 80% of them seen just once. Sequencing input: PBMCs or T cells enriched from blood (not recorded which). These receptors were collected from a woman between 18 and 30 years old in a cohort exposed to, infected with or recovered from COVID-19 (not recorded which). The CDR3 runs from the conserved cysteine through the conserved F or W. The order of the fields is J gene, D gene, clone size, V gene, CDR3 protein, CDR3 DNA. The D gene is left open where the match is weak. Clone size appears in some rows only: once, few, many, or a class for an expanded clone.

J gene: TRBJ1-4
D gene: -
clone size: -
V gene: TRBV3-1/TRBV3-2
CDR3 protein: CASSLGRTNEKLFF
CDR3 DNA: TGTGCCAGCAGCCTGGGGAGAACTAATGAAAAACTGTTTTTT

J gene: TRBJ1-1
D gene: -
clone size: -
V gene: TRBV19
CDR3 protein: CASTRGGASEAFF
CDR3 DNA: TGTGCCAGTACCCGAGGAGGGGCCTCTGAAGCTTTCTTT

J gene: TRBJ2-2
D gene: TRBD2
clone size: -
V gene: TRBV9
CDR3 protein: CASSLGLAGGGDTGELFF
CDR3 DNA: TGTGCCAGCAGCCTCGGACTAGCGGGGGGAGGAGATACCGGGGAGCTGTTTTTT

J gene: TRBJ2-3
D gene: TRBD2
clone size: -
V gene: TRBV18
CDR3 protein: CASSPLYGTSGISSTDTQYF
CDR3 DNA: TGTGCCAGCTCACCATTGTATGGGACTAGCGGGATTTCTAGCACAGATACGCAGTATTTT

J gene: TRBJ1-4
D gene: -
clone size: -
V gene: TRBV20-1
CDR3 protein: CSADREKLFF
CDR3 DNA: TGCAGTGCTGACAGGGAAAAACTGTTTTTT

J gene: TRBJ1-3
D gene: -
clone size: -
V gene: TRBV9
CDR3 protein: CASSVGGHTGNTIYF
CDR3 DNA: TGTGCCAGCAGCGTCGGGGGGCATACTGGAAACACCATATATTTT

J gene: TRBJ1-4
D gene: -
clone size: few
V gene: TRBV25-1
CDR3 protein: CASSTTGFPTNEKLFF
CDR3 DNA: TGTGCCAGCAGTACTACAGGGTTCCCAACTAATGAAAAACTGTTTTTT

J gene: TRBJ1-2
D gene: -
clone size: -
V gene: TRBV5-1
CDR3 protein: CASSFGANYGYTF
CDR3 DNA: TGCGCCAGCAGCTTTGGAGCTAACTATGGCTACACCTTC

J gene: TRBJ1-1
D gene: -
clone size: -
V gene: TRBV7-2
CDR3 protein: CASSLGSREDTEAFF
CDR3 DNA: TGTGCCAGCAGCTTAGGGTCGAGGGAGGACACTGAAGCTTTCTTT

J gene: TRBJ2-7
D gene: -
clone size: once
V gene: TRBV2
CDR3 protein: CASRYRGGGSPHSEQYF
CDR3 DNA: TGTGCCAGCAGGTACAGGGGGGGCGGCTCTCCTCACAGCGAGCAGTACTTC

J gene: TRBJ2-3
D gene: -
clone size: -
V gene: TRBV28
CDR3 protein: CASSSPSTAADTQYF
CDR3 DNA: TGTGCCAGCAGTTCACCCTCCACAGCCGCGGATACGCAGTATTTT

J gene: TRBJ1-2
D gene: -
clone size: -
V gene: TRBV14
CDR3 protein: CASSQRVEPNYGYTF
CDR3 DNA: TGTGCCAGCAGCCAACGGGTGGAACCTAACTATGGCTACACCTTC

J gene: TRBJ2-7
D gene: -
clone size: -
V gene: TRBV5-4
CDR3 protein: CASSGGGTGGYEQYF
CDR3 DNA: TGTGCCAGCAGCGGGGGGGGGACAGGAGGGTACGAGCAGTACTTC

J gene: TRBJ1-5
D gene: TRBD1
clone size: -
V gene: TRBV6-5
CDR3 protein: CASRDRGQQPQHF
CDR3 DNA: TGTGCCAGCAGGGACAGGGGACAACAGCCCCAGCATTTT

J gene: TRBJ1-2
D gene: -
clone size: -
V gene: TRBV13
CDR3 protein: CASSAFRILPGGYTF
CDR3 DNA: TGTGCCAGCAGCGCCTTTCGGATTCTCCCGGGAGGCTACACCTTC

J gene: TRBJ1-6
D gene: TRBD1
clone size: -
V gene: TRBV10-1
CDR3 protein: CASSESSRTGNGSPLHF
CDR3 DNA: TGCGCCAGCAGTGAGTCGAGCAGGACAGGGAACGGTTCACCCCTCCACTTT

J gene: TRBJ1-4
D gene: -
clone size: -
V gene: TRBV9
CDR3 protein: CASSVGPGMPNEKLFF
CDR3 DNA: TGTGCCAGCAGCGTAGGACCGGGGATGCCTAATGAAAAACTGTTTTTT

J gene: TRBJ2-7
D gene: -
clone size: -
V gene: TRBV10-3
CDR3 protein: CAISRVADSYEQYF
CDR3 DNA: TGTGCCATCAGCCGGGTAGCGGACTCCTACGAGCAGTACTTC

J gene: TRBJ1-2
D gene: TRBD1
clone size: -
V gene: TRBV10-3
CDR3 protein: CAIRVTGTGGYTF
CDR3 DNA: TGTGCCATCAGGGTTACGGGGACAGGGGGCTACACCTTC

J gene: TRBJ1-3
D gene: TRBD1
clone size: -
V gene: TRBV5-5
CDR3 protein: CASSLPGQNSGNTIYF
CDR3 DNA: TGTGCCAGCAGCCTTCCGGGACAGAACTCTGGAAACACCATATATTTT

J gene: TRBJ1-2
D gene: TRBD1
clone size: -
V gene: TRBV27
CDR3 protein: CASSPTGGAYEVYTF
CDR3 DNA: TGTGCCAGCAGTCCAACAGGGGGCGCATATGAAGTCTACACCTTC

J gene: TRBJ2-5
D gene: -
clone size: once
V gene: TRBV2
CDR3 protein: CASSSEETQYF
CDR3 DNA: TGTGCCAGCAGTTCGGAAGAGACCCAGTACTTC

J gene: TRBJ1-2
D gene: -
clone size: -
V gene: TRBV19
CDR3 protein: CASSIDLSQGYVYGYTF
CDR3 DNA: TGTGCCAGTAGTATAGATCTATCCCAGGGATACGTCTATGGCTACACCTTC

J gene: TRBJ2-2
D gene: -
clone size: -
V gene: TRBV24-1
CDR3 protein: CATSDPRGTGELFF
CDR3 DNA: TGTGCCACCAGTGATCCCAGGGGCACCGGGGAGCTGTTTTTT

J gene: TRBJ1-2
D gene: -
clone size: once
V gene: TRBV10-3
CDR3 protein: CAIRDGVDYGYTF
CDR3 DNA: TGTGCCATCAGAGACGGGGTAGACTATGGCTACACCTTC

J gene: TRBJ1-5
D gene: TRBD1
clone size: -
V gene: TRBV30
CDR3 protein: CAWTSQGNQPQHF
CDR3 DNA: TGTGCCTGGACTTCACAGGGGAATCAGCCCCAGCATTTT

J gene: TRBJ2-3
D gene: TRBD1
clone size: -
V gene: TRBV19
CDR3 protein: CATKTGTTDTQYF
CDR3 DNA: TGTGCCACCAAGACAGGGACGACAGATACGCAGTATTTT

J gene: TRBJ1-4
D gene: TRBD1
clone size: -
V gene: TRBV12-5
CDR3 protein: CASGPGTGGREKLFF
CDR3 DNA: TGTGCTAGTGGTCCTGGGACAGGGGGTAGAGAAAAACTGTTTTTT

J gene: TRBJ2-7
D gene: TRBD1
clone size: many
V gene: TRBV11-2
CDR3 protein: CASTGQGPHEQYF
CDR3 DNA: TGTGCCAGCACGGGACAGGGGCCCCACGAGCAGTACTTC

J gene: TRBJ1-2
D gene: -
clone size: -
V gene: TRBV28
CDR3 protein: CASRAGIYGYTF
CDR3 DNA: TGTGCCAGCAGAGCGGGGATCTATGGCTACACCTTC

J gene: TRBJ1-1
D gene: -
clone size: once
V gene: TRBV7-8
CDR3 protein: CASSPLRVNTEAFF
CDR3 DNA: TGTGCCAGCAGCCCTCTCCGGGTGAACACTGAAGCTTTCTTT

J gene: TRBJ2-1
D gene: -
clone size: -
V gene: TRBV7-3
CDR3 protein: CASSLSLGRYNEQFF
CDR3 DNA: TGTGCCAGCAGCTTAAGTTTGGGCCGGTACAATGAGCAGTTCTTC

J gene: TRBJ1-1
D gene: -
clone size: -
V gene: TRBV2
CDR3 protein: CARVKHRTDNTEAFF
CDR3 DNA: TGTGCCAGAGTCAAGCACCGGACAGATAACACTGAAGCTTTCTTT